The TCR beta chain described here comes from a study of cytomegalovirus exposure and HLA in healthy donors. Findings and caveats of the study: A previous analysis found most TCR beta V segments productive roughly 90% or roughly 30% of the time. Highest at DRB1 and lowest at HLA-C, TCR association rates differed among HLA loci in a later analysis.

This clone appeared once. Its antigen is unidentified. 60 Vbeta and 13 Jbeta primers were used in PCR. Data came from immunoSEQ multiplex PCR; TCRdb stores just in-frame clones and leaves some out. Here the sample spans 100,000 to 150,000 clones, 65% to 75% being singletons. The sample taken for sequencing was PBMCs. The source is a woman in her fifties or sixties in good health and CMV-seropositive.

The chain's CDR3 is CASSYPRGPTGETQYF. As DNA, the CDR3 is TGTGCCAGCAGTTACCCCAGGGGCCCAACGGGAGAGACCCAGTACTTC. J is TRBJ2-5 and V is TRBV6-5; D is possibly TRBD1 (6 bases). The CDR3 is made up of 16 amino acids. V lost 2 bases, J lost 4 bases, and 17 bases lay in between. Per the germline V gene, CDR1 is MNHEY and CDR2 is SVGAGI.